The source of this TCR beta chain is a study of cytomegalovirus exposure and HLA in healthy donors. This clone was seen more than once but under ten times. Antigen: not known. Germline V gene data show CDR1 as DFQATT and CDR2 as SNEGSKA (reference sequence). This CDR3 region has 10 residues. With 60 Vbeta and 13 Jbeta primers, the PCR was carried out. Repertoires were generated with immunoSEQ multiplex PCR, while TCRdb's copy carries only in-frame clones and drops some. The sample consists of about 140,000 clones, roughly 80% of them appearing once. General study points: A likely sequencing artifact accounted for one observed cluster of highly shared sequence variants. V- and J-gene trimming of TCR beta was linked (in a later analysis) to a missense DCLRE1C variant.

The sequenced material came from PBMCs. The sequence was obtained from a male donor in good health and CMV-seronegative. This sequence joins TRBV20-1 and TRBJ2-5; D gene unclear. The end of the DNA fits TRBJ2-7 better, so the J call may be wrong. The CDR3 loop reads CSAKLYEQYF. The CDR3, as DNA: TGCAGTGCTAAGCTCTACGAGCAGTACTTC.